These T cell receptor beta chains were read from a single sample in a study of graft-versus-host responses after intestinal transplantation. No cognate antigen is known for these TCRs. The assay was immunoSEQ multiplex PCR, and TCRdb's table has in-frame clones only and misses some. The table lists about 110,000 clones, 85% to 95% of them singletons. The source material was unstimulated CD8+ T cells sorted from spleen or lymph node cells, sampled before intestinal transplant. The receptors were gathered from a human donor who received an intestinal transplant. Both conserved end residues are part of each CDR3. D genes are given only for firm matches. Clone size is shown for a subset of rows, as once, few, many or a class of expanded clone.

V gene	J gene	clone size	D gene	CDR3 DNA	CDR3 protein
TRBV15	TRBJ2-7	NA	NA	TGTGCCACCAGCAGGGGGATAAACTACGAGCAGTACTTC	CATSRGINYEQYF
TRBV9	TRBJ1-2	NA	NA	TGTGCCAGCAGCGGCGAGCGGGCCGGACTTATTGGCTACACCTTC	CASSGERAGLIGYTF
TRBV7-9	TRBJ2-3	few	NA	TGTGCCAGCAGCCTCACCATCGGGGGAGATACGCAGTATTTT	CASSLTIGGDTQYF
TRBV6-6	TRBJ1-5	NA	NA	TGTGCCAGCAGCCTCAGGGGTGGCAATCAGCCCCAGCATTTT	CASSLRGGNQPQHF
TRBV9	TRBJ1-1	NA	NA	TGTGCCAGCAGCCCTGGGACGGCCTGGGGAGCTTTCTTT	CASSPGTAWGAFF
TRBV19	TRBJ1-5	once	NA	TGTGCCAGTAGTCAAATGGGCAATCAGCCCCAGCATTTT	CASSQMGNQPQHF
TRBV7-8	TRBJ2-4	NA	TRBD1	TGTGCCAGCAGCTTAGGGACAGGGGGAAACGAAAACATTCAGTACTTC	CASSLGTGGNENIQYF
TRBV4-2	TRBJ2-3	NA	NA	TGTGCCAGCAGCCAAGGGCTGCGGGATGTGGATACGCAGTATTTT	CASSQGLRDVDTQYF
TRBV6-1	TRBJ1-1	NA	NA	TGTGCCAGCAGCCGAGGGTCGGGCTTCACTGAAGCTTTCTTT	CASSRGSGFTEAFF
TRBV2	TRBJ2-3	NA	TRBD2	TGTGCCATCTCGACTAGCGGCTCTAGCACAGATACGCAGTATTTT	CAISTSGSSTDTQYF
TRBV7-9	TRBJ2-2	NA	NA	TGTGCCAGCAGCTCGCCTACAGGGTACACCGGGGAGCTGTTTTTT	CASSSPTGYTGELFF
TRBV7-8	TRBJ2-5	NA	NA	TGTGCCAGCAGCTTAGCGGTTTTCTCCATTCAGGGACAAGAGACCCAGTACTTC	CASSLAVFSIQGQETQYF
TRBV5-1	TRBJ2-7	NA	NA	TGCGCCAGCAGCTTGGTAGGGGGCTCCTACGAGCAGTACTTC	CASSLVGGSYEQYF
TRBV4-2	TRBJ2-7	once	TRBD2	TGTGCCAGCAGCCCGGAGACTAGCCAAGGGGACGAGCAGTACTTC	CASSPETSQGDEQYF
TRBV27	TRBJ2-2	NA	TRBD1	TGTGCCAGCAGTTTATTTTCCAAGGGGGCGGACACCGGGGAGCTGTTTTTT	CASSLFSKGADTGELFF
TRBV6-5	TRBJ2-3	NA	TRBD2	TGTGCCAGCAGGACTTTCCTAGCGGGCACAGATACGCAGTATTTT	CASRTFLAGTDTQYF
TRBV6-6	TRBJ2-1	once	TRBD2	TGTGCCAGCAGTTCGGGACTAGCGGGAGTATATGAGCAGTTCTTC	CASSSGLAGVYEQFF
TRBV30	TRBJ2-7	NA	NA	TGTGCCTGGAGCGACAGGACAATTATAGGGCAGTACTTC	CAWSDRTIIGQYF
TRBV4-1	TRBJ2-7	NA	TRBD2	TGCGCCAGCAGCCCCAATCTACTAGCGGGAGGGAAGTACGAGCAGTACTTC	CASSPNLLAGGKYEQYF
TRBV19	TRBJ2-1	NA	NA	TGTGCCAGTAGTGACCAAAGCTCCTACAATGAGCAGTTCTTC	CASSDQSSYNEQFF
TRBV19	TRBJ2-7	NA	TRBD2	TGTGCCAGTAGCTCGACTAGCGGGGCCCTTGAGCAGTACTTC	CASSSTSGALEQYF
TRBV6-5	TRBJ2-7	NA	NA	TGTGCCAGCAGTGAAGGAGACAGTTACGAGCAGTACTTC	CASSEGDSYEQYF
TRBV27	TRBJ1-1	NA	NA	TGTGCCAGCAGTAAAGGGGGTTTCTCTGAAGCTTTCTTT	CASSKGGFSEAFF
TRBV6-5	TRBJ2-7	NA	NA	TGTGCCAGCAGTCAAGGGGTGGGACGCGACGAGCAGTACTTC	CASSQGVGRDEQYF
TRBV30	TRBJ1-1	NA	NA	TGTGCCTGGGATGGTACCACACTGAACGCTTTCTTT	CAWDGTTLNAFF
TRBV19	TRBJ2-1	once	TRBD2	TGTGCCAGTAGTATGGGGCTAGCGGGAGTGTATGAGCAGTTCTTC	CASSMGLAGVYEQFF
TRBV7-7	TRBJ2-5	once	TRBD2	TGTGCTAGCAGCTTCACCGGGAGGGAGCAAGAGACCCAGTACTTC	CASSFTGREQETQYF
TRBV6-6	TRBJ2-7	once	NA	TGTGCCAGCAGTCACGGTGGGGGCTACGAGCAGTACTTC	CASSHGGGYEQYF
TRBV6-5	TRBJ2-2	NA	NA	TGTGCCAGCAGTTACTACCAGAACACCGGGGAGCTGTTTTTT	CASSYYQNTGELFF
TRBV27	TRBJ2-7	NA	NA	TGTGCCAGCAGTTTTTCCGGGATGTACGAGCAGTACTTC	CASSFSGMYEQYF
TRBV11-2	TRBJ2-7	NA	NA	TGTGCCAGCAGCCCCCGCTGGGGTTCTGGTGAGGACGAGCAGTACTTC	CASSPRWGSGEDEQYF
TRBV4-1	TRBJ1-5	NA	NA	TGCGCCAGCAGCCCCGAAGGGTTCGGAGGCAATCAGCCCCAGCATTTT	CASSPEGFGGNQPQHF
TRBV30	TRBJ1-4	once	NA	TGTGCCTGGAGTGTACCGTGGCCATACGAAAAACTGTTTTTT	CAWSVPWPYEKLFF
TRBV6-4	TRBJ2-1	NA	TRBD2	TGTGCCAGCAGTGCTAGCGGGAGCGGGAATGAGCAGTTCTTC	CASSASGSGNEQFF
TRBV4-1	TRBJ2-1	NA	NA	TGCGCCAGCAGCCATCGTAGCGGAGCTCGGGGGAACTACAATGAGCAGTTCTTC	CASSHRSGARGNYNEQFF
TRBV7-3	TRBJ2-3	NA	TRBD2	TGTGCCAGCAGCTTAAGGCGTGGGGTGCGGCGCGGGAGAACAGATACGCAGTATTTT	CASSLRRGVRRGRTDTQYF
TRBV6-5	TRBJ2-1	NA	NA	TGTGCCAGCAGTTACTCACAGGGAGTCGGCAATGAGCAGTTCTTC	CASSYSQGVGNEQFF
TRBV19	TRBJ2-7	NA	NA	TGTGCCAGTAGTATAGGCCCCTACGAGCAGTACTTC	CASSIGPYEQYF
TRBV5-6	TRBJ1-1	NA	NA	TGTGCCAGCAGTTCTGGGGGTCCCACTGAAGCTTTCTTT	CASSSGGPTEAFF
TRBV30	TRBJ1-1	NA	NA	TGTGCCTGGAGTCAGGGTTTTGTTTCCCCAGCTTTCTTT	CAWSQGFVSPAFF
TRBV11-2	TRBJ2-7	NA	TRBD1	TGTGCCAGCAGCTTAGGACAGGGTAGCTCCTACGAGCAGTACTTC	CASSLGQGSSYEQYF
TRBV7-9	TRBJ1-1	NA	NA	TGTGCCAGCAGCTTGGGAGGGTTGAACACTGAAGCTTTCTTT	CASSLGGLNTEAFF
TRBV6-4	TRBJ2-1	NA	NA	TGTGCCAGCAGTGACTCAGCGGGCTCCTACAATGAGCAGTTCTTC	CASSDSAGSYNEQFF
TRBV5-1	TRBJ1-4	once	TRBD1	TGCGCCAGCAGCGCAGGGACAGGAGCTTATGAAAAACTGTTTTTT	CASSAGTGAYEKLFF
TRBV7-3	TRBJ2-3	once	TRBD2	TGTGCCAGCAGCACCCTCGGACTAGCTGAAAGCACAGATACGCAGTATTTT	CASSTLGLAESTDTQYF
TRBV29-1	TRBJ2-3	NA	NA	TGCAGCGGCATATTGACCGGGGGCCGCAGCACAGATACGCAGTATTTT	CSGILTGGRSTDTQYF
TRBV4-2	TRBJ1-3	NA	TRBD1	TGTGCCAGCAGCCAAGACCCAGGGGGGACTGGAAACACCATATATTTT	CASSQDPGGTGNTIYF
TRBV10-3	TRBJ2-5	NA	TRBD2	TGTGCCATCAGTGAGTCAGAGGTTAGCGGGAGAGGAGAGACCCAGTACTTC	CAISESEVSGRGETQYF
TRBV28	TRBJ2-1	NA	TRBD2	TGTGCCAGCAGCCCCCCACTAGCGGGAGAGTTCGATGAGCAGTTCTTC	CASSPPLAGEFDEQFF
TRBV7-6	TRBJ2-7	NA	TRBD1	TGTGCCAGCAGCGACCGGGACAGCTCCTACGAGCAGTACTTC	CASSDRDSSYEQYF